This T cell receptor (beta chain) was identified in a study of cytomegalovirus exposure and HLA in healthy donors. PCR primers comprised 60 Vbeta and 13 Jbeta primers. Only in-frame clones appear in the TCRdb table, and some are missing; sequencing was by immunoSEQ multiplex PCR. Of 150,000 to 250,000 clones in the sample, roughly 85% were seen once. General observations from the study: Many donors shared some public TCRs, even though most TCR sequences were rare. Relative to the approximately 700-donor mean, N-insertions were reportedly fewer in an Asian-associated ancestry cluster in a later analysis.

CDR3 size: 14 residues. The ends lost 9 bases at V and 10 bases at J; junction bases unmatched: 12. CDR1 MNHNS and CDR2 SASEGT come from the germline V gene. Worth noting for this clone: Its antigen is undetermined.

This TCR was sampled from a woman in her forties or fifties in good health and CMV-seronegative. Specimen: PBMCs. This rearrangement joins TRBV6-1 to TRBJ1-4; 9 bases are shared with TRBD1. CDR3 residues: CARMGQGGVGKLFF. As DNA, the CDR3 is TGTGCCAGGATGGGACAGGGAGGGGTGGGAAAACTGTTTTTT.